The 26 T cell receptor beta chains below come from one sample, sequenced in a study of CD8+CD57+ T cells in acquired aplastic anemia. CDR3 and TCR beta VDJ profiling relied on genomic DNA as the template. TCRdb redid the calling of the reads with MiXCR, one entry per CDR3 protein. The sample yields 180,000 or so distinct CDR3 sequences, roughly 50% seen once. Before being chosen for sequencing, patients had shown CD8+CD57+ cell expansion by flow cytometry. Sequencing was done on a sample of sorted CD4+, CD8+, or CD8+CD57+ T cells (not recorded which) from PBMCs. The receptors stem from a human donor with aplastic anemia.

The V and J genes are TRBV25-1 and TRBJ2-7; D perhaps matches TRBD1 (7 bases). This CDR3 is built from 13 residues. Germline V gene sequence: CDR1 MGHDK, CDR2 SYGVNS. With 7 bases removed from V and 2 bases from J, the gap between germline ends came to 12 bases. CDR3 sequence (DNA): TGTGCCAGCATCGGAGGGGGCCCCTACGAGCAGTACTTC. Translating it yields CASIGGGPYEQYF.

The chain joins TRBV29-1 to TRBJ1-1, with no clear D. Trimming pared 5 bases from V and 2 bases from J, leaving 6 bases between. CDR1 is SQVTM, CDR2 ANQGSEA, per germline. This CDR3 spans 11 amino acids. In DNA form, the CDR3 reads TGCAGCGTTCCCACTAACACTGAAGCTTTCTTT. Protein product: CSVPTNTEAFF.

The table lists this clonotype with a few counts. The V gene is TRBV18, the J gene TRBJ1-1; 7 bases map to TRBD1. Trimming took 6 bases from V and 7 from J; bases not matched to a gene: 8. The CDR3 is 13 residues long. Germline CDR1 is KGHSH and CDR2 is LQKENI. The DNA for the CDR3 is TGTGCCAGCTCCCTGGGACAGCTTAGTGAAGCTTTCTTT. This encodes CASSLGQLSEAFF. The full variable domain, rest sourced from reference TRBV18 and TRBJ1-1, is NAGVMQNPRHLVRRRGQEARLRCSPMKGHSHVYWYRQLPEEGLKFMVYLQKENIIDESGMPKERFSAEFPKEGPSILRIQQVVRGDSAAYFCASSLGQLSEAFFGQGTRLTVV.

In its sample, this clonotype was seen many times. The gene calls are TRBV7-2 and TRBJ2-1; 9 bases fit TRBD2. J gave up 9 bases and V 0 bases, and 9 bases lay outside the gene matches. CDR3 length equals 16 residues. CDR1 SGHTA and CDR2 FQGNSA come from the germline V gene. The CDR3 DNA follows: TGTGCCAGCAGCTTAGCGTCTGCGGGGGGGCTTAGTGAGCAGTTCTTC. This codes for CASSLASAGGLSEQFF. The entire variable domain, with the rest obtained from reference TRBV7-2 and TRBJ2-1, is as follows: GAGVSQSPSNKVTEKGKDVELRCDPISGHTALYWYRQSLGQGLEFLIYFQGNSAPDKSGLPSDRFSAERTGGSVSTLTIQRTQQEDSAVYLCASSLASAGGLSEQFFGPGTRLTVL.

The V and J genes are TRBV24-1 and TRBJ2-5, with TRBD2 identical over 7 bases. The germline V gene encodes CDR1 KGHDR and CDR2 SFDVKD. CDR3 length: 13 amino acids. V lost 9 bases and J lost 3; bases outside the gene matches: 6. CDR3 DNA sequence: TGTGCCACCTCCTCCGGGGGGAAAGAGACCCAGTACTTC. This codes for CATSSGGKETQYF.

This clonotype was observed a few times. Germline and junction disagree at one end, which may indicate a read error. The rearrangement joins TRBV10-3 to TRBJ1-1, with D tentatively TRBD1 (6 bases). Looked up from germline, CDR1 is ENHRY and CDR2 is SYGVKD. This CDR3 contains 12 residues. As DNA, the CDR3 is TGTGCCAGCAGTGAGGGGGTTCGGAGAGCTTTCTTT. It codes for CASSEGVRRAFF.

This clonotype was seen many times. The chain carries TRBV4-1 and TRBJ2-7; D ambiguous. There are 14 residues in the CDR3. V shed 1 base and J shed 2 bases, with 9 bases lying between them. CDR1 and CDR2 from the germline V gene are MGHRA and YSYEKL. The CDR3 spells CASSQGSTAYEQYF. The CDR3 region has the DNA TGCGCCAGCAGCCAAGGATCTACAGCCTACGAGCAGTACTTC.

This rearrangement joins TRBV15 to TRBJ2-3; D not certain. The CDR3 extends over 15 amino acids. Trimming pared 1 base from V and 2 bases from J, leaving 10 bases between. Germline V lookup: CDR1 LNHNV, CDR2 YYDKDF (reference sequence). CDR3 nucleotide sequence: TGTGCCACCAGCAGAGGTAGCAGCCCCACAGATACGCAGTATTTT. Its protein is CATSRGSSPTDTQYF.

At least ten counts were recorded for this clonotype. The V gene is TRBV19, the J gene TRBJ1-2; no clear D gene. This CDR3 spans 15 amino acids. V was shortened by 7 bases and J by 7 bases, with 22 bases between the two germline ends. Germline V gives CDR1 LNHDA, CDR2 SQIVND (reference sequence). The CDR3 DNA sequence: TGTGCCAGTAAATCCCTAGCACTCTCGAAAGGTGGCTACACCTTC. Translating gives CASKSLALSKGGYTF.

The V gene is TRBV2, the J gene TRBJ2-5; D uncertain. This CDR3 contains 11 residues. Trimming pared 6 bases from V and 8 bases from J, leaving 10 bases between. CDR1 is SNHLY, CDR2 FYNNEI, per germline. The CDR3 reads CASSYERTQYF. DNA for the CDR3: TGTGCCAGCAGCTATGAGAGAACCCAGTACTTC.

DNA for the CDR3: TGTGCCAGCAGTCCCCGACAGGGACTACTCTATGGCTACACCTTC. Protein sequence: CASSPRQGLLYGYTF. The chain carries TRBV25-1 and TRBJ1-2; 7 bases are shared with TRBD1. The CDR3 extends over 15 amino acids. V was pared by 5 bases and J by 4 bases, with 10 bases of the junction left unmatched. Germline CDR1 reads MGHDK; CDR2 reads SYGVNS.

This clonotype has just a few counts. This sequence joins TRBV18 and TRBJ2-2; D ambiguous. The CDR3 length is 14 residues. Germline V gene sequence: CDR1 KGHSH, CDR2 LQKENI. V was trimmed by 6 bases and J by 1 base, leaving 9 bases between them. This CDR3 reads CASSPDRNTGELFF. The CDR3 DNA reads TGTGCCAGCTCCCCAGACCGGAACACCGGGGAGCTGTTTTTT.

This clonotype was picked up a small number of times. Here the CDR3 DNA reads TGCGCCAGCAGTGACGGACCCGGGACAGCAGGATACTTC. Protein sequence: CASSDGPGTAGYF. The chain employs TRBV10-2 and TRBJ2-7, with 7 positions matching TRBD1. The germline gives CDR1 WSHSY, CDR2 SAAADI. The CDR3 has 13 residues. Trimming cost V 3 bases and J 13 bases; bases outside gene matches: 12.

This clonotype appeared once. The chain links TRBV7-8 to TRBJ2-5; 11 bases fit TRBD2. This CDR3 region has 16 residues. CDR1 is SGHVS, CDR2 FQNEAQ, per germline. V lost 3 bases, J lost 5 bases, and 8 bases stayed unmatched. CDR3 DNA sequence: TGTGCCAGCAGCTTGGCTAGCGGGGGGCCGGGGGAGACCCAGTACTTC. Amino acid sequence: CASSLASGGPGETQYF.

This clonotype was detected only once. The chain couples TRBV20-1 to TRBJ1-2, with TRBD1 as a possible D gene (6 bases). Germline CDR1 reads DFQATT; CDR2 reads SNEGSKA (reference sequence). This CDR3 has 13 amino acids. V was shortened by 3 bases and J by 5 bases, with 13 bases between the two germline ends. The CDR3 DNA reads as TGCAGTGCTAGCCCCCAGGGGCAATATGGCTACACCTTC. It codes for CSASPQGQYGYTF.

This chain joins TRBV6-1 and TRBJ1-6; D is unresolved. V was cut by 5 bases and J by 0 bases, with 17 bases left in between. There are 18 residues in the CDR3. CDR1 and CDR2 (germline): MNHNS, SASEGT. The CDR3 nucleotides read TGTGCCAGCAGTATTAAGCTCAGGCGGAGCTCCTATAATTCACCCCTCCACTTT. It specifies CASSIKLRRSSYNSPLHF.

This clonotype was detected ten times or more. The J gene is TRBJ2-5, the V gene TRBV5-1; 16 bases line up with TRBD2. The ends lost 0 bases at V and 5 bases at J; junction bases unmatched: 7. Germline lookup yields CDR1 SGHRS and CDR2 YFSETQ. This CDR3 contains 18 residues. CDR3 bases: TGCGCCAGCAGCTTGGGGACGGGACTAGCGGGAGGGATGGAGACCCAGTACTTC. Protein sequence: CASSLGTGLAGGMETQYF. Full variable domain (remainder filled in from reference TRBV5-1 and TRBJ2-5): KAGVTQTPRYLIKTRGQQVTLSCSPISGHRSVSWYQQTPGQGLQFLFEYFSETQRNKGNFPGRFSGRQFSNSRSEMNVSTLELGDSALYLCASSLGTGLAGGMETQYFGPGTRLLVL.

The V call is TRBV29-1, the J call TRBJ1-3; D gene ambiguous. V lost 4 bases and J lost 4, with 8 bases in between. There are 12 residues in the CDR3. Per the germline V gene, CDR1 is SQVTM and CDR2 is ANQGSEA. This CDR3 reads CSVGGSGNTIYF. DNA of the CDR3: TGCAGCGTTGGGGGATCAGGAAACACCATATATTTT.

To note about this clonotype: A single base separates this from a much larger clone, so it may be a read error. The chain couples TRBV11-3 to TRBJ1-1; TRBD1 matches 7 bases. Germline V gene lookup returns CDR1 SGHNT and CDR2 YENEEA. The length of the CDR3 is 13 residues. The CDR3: CASSGTGVTEVFF. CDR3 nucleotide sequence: TGTGCCAGCAGCGGAACAGGGGTAACTGAAGTTTTCTTT.

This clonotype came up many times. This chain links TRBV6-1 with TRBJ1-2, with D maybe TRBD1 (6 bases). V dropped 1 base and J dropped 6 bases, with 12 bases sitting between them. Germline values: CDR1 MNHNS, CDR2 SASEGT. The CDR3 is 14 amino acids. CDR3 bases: TGTGCCAGCAGTGAAGTCGGGGGCGGGCATGGCTACACCTTC. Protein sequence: CASSEVGGGHGYTF.

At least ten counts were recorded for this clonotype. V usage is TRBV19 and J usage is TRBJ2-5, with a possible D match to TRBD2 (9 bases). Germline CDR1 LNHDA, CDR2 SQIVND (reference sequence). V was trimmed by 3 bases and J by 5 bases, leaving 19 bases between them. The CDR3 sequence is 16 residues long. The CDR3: CASSILPSGTGETQYF. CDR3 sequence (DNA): TGTGCCAGTAGTATCTTACCTAGCGGGACAGGCGAGACCCAGTACTTC.

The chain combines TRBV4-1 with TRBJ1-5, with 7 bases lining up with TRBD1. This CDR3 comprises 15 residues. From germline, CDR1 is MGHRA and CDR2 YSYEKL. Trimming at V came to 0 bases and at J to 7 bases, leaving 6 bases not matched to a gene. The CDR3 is CASSQERTGVQPQHF. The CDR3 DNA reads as TGCGCCAGCAGCCAAGAAAGAACAGGGGTCCAGCCCCAGCATTTT.

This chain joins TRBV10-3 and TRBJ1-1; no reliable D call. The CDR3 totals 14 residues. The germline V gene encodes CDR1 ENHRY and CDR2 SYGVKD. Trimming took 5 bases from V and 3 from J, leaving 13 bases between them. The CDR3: CAISPSVGYTEAFF. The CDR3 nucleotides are TGTGCCATCAGTCCTTCCGTGGGGTACACTGAAGCTTTCTTT.

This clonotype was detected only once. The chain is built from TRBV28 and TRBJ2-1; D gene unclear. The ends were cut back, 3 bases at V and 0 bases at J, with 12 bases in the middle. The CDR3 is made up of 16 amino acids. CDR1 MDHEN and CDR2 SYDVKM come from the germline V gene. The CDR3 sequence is CASSFRVLFSYNEQFF. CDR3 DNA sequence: TGTGCCAGCAGTTTTAGGGTTCTTTTCTCCTACAATGAGCAGTTCTTC.

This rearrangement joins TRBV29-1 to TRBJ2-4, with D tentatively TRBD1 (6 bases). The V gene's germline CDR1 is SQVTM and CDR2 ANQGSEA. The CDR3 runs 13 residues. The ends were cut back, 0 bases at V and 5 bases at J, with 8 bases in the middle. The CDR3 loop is CSVEEQGENIQYF. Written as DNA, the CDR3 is TGCAGCGTTGAAGAACAGGGTGAAAACATTCAGTACTTC.

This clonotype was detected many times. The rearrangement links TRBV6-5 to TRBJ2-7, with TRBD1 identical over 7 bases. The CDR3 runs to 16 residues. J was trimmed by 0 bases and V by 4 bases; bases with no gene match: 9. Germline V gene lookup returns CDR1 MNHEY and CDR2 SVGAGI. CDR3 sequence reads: CASSFRDSHNSYEQYF. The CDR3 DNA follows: TGTGCCAGCAGTTTTCGGGACAGCCACAACTCCTACGAGCAGTACTTC.